This record looks at one TCR beta chain sequence and its context. The sample belongs to a study of blood T cell repertoires in COVID-19. Across the study: Samples taken during acute and convalescent COVID-19 were collected in the United States, Italy and Spain. PBMCs, B-cell-depleted T cells, or T cells provided the cDNA or gDNA that made up the material.

Germline loops: CDR1 MNHEY, CDR2 SVGAGI. With V trimmed by 8 bases and J by 8 bases, 12 bases remained unmatched. This CDR3 contains 14 residues. In the original analysis: From reference gene primer amplification, estimates of nucleated cell counts were derived. Data came from immunoSEQ multiplex PCR; TCRdb stores just in-frame clones and leaves some out. V and J calls and clone size are those listed in that table; D and trimming were worked out from the DNA. The sample consists of about 170,000 clones, around 82% of them appearing once. The J gene is TRBJ2-1, the V gene TRBV6-5; 7 bases map to TRBD1. Sample: peripheral blood. The TCR originated in a human donor with acute or convalescent COVID-19. The donor label of this sample is uncertain. In nucleotides, the CDR3 is TGTGCCAGCTCGTGGCGAGGGGGCGAAGATGAGCAGTTCTTC. Translated: CASSWRGGEDEQFF.